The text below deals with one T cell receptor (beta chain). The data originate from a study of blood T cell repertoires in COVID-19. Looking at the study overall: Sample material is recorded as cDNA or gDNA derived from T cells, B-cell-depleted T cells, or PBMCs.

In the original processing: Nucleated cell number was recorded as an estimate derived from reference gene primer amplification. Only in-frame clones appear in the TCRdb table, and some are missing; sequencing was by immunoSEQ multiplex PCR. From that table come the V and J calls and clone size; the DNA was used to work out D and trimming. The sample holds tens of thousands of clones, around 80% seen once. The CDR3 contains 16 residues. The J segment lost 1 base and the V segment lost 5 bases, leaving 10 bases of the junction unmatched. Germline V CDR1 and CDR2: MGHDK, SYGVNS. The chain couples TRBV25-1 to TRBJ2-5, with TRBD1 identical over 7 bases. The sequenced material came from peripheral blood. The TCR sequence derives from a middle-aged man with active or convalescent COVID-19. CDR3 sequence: CASSTGTARPQETQYF. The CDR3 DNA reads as TGTGCCAGCAGTACCGGGACAGCCAGGCCCCAAGAGACCCAGTACTTC.